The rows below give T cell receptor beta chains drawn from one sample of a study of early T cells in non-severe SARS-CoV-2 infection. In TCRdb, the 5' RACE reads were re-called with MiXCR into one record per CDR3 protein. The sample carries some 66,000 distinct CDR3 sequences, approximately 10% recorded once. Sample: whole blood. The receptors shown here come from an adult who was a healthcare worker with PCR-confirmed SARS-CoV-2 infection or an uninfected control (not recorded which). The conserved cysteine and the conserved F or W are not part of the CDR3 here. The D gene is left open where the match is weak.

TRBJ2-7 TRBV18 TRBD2 ASSTAGTSGHEQY
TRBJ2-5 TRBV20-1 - SAMGDGETQY
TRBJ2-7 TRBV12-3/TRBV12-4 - ASSLSAGASYEQY
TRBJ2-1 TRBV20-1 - SPLRNEQF
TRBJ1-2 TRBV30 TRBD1 AWEDRGLGYGYT
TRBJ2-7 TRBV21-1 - ASSKVREIGGRDYYEQY
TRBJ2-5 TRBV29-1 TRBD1 SVVSWTGWETQY
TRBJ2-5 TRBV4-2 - ASSQDKAQETQY
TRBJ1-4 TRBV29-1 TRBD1 SAQGGTGREKLF
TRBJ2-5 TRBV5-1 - ASRGSGQETQY
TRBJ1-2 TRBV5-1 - ASSWNTDLYT
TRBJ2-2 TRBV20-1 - SATFQNTGELF
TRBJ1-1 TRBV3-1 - ASSFYSEGSEAF
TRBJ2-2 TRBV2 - ASSRGNSANTGELF
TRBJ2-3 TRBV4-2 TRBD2 ASSQSFLAGDTQY
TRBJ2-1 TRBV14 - ASSRIYRLGNEQF
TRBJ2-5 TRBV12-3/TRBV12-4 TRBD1 ASSFRDRGETQY
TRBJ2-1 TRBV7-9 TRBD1 ATAIIQGAGEQF
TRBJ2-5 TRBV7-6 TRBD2 ASSSGSSPETQY
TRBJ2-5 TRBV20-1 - SALPDRQETQY
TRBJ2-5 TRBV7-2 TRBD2 ASSLASVLAGEGETQY
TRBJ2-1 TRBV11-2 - ASSLTNYNEQF
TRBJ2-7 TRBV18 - ASSPGISYEQY
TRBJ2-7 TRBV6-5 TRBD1 ASSSLPDRGEY
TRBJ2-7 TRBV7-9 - ASRPRWTSETGEQY
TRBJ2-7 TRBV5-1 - ASSLLGGTNYEQY
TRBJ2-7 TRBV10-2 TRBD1 ASCGQGAAEQY
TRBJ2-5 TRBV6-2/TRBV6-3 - ASSYGETQY
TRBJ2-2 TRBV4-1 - ASSQRTEAGELF
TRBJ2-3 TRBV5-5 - ASSIYRRVTDTQY
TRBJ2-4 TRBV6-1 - AVVEGAQNIQY
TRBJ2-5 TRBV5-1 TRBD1 ASSSNTGGGETQY
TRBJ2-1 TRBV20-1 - SARGITYNEQF
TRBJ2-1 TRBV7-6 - ASSLTVSSYNEQF
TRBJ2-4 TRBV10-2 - ASSEGKLKNIQY
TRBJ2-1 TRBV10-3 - AIRIINEQF
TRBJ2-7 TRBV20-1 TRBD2 SAKYRDYPVEQY
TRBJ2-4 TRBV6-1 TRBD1 ASSENRGTESTLAKNIQY
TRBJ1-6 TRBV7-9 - ASSPDRMWSPLH
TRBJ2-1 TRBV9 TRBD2 ASSVDLAGDPGVNNEQF
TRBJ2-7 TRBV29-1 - SVEDSTSYEQY
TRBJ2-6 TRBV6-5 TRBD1 ASTRQGAAGANVLT
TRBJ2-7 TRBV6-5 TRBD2 ASSYNSGSTYEQY
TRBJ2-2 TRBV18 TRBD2 ASSQAGGTGELF
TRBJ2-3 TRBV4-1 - ASSQSMTGISTDTQY
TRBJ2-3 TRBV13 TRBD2 ASSFVREGQSPDTQY
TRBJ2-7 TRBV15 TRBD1 ATSRGTGVGAEQY
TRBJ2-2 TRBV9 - ASSVVSGTGELF
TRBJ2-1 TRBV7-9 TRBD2 ASSPTSGGSYNEQF
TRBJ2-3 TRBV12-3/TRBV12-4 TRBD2 ASSGGLIQDTQY
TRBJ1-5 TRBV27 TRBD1 ASSQQGWNQPQH
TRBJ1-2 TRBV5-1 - ASSFGDTYGYT
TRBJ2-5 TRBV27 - ASGLRVGETQY
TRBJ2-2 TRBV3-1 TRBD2 ASSLIPGGAHTGELF
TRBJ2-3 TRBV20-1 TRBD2 SARDTAGEGTDTQY
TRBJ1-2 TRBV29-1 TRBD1 SVVTTGGLNYGYT